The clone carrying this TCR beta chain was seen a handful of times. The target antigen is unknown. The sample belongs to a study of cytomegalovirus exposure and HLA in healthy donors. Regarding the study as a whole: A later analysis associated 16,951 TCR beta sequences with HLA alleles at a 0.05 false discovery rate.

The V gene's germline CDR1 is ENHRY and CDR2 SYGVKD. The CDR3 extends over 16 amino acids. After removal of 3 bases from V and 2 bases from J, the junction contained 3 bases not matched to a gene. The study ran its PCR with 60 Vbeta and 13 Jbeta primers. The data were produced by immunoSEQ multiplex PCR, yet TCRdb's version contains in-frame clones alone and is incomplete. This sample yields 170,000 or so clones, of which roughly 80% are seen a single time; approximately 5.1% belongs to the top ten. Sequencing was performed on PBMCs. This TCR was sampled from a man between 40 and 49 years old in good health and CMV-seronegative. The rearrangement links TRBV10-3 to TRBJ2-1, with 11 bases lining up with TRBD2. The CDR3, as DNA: TGTGCCATCAGTGACCCGGGACTAGCGGCCTACAATGAGCAGTTCTTC. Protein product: CAISDPGLAAYNEQFF.